The subject of this entry is one TCR beta chain. Germline V gene data show CDR1 as SGHTA and CDR2 as FQGNSA. This CDR3 is 16 amino acids long. Unmatched junction bases numbered 15, after V lost 5 bases and J lost 7 bases. The data were obtained in a study of blood T cell repertoires in COVID-19. On the study more broadly: Researchers got acute and convalescent COVID-19 samples from the United States, Italy and Spain. T cells, B-cell-depleted T cells, or PBMCs provided the cDNA or gDNA that served as material.

How the authors handled the data: By means of reference gene primer amplification, nucleated cell counts were estimated. The repertoire was sequenced with immunoSEQ multiplex PCR; TCRdb's copy has only in-frame clones and lacks some. D and trimming were read from the DNA, whereas the V and J calls and clone size are those reported in that table. Of some 240,000 clones in the sample, 80% were seen once. Sequenced input: peripheral blood. This clonotype originated in a woman in her 70s with acute or convalescent COVID-19. V and J are TRBV7-2 and TRBJ1-2; 8 nucleotides align to TRBD1. For the CDR3, the DNA is TGTGCCAGCAGCCAACAGTACAGGGGGATAGCGGGTGGCTACACCTTC. Its protein is CASSQQYRGIAGGYTF. Variable domain in full (rest from reference TRBV7-2 and TRBJ1-2): GAGVSQSPSNKVTEKGKDVELRCDPISGHTALYWYRQSLGQGLEFLIYFQGNSAPDKSGLPSDRFSAERTGGSVSTLTIQRTQQEDSAVYLCASSQQYRGIAGGYTFGSGTRLTVV.